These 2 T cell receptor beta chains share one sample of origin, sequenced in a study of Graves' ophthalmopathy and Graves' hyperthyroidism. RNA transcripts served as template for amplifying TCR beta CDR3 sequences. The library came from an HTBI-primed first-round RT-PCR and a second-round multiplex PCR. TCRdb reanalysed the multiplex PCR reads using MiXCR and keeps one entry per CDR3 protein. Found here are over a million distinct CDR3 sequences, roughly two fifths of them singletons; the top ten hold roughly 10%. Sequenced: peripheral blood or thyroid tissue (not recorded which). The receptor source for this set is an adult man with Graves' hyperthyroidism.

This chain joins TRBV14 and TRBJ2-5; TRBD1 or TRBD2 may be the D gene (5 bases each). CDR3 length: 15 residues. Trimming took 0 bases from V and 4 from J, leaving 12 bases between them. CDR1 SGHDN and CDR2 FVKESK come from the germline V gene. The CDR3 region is CASSQDLSGAETQYF. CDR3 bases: TGTGCCAGCAGCCAAGATCTTTCCGGGGCAGAGACCCAGTACTTC.

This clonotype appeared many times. The DNA for the CDR3 is TGTGCCAGCAGCTCAAATGATCAGCCCCAGCATTTT. It is translated as CASSSNDQPQHF. The genes are TRBV12-3 or TRBV12-4 and TRBJ1-5, with D unclear. The CDR3 runs to 12 residues. V lost 6 bases and J 5 bases, leaving 8 bases between the germline ends.